This note documents a single T cell receptor (beta chain) sequence. This entry is derived from a study of PD-L1 blockade in urothelial cancer. CDR1 is MDHEN, CDR2 SYDVKM, per germline. The CDR3 runs 19 residues. The trim removed 4 bases at V and 3 bases at J, leaving 17 bases unmatched. The table came from immunoSEQ multiplex PCR; TCRdb's copy has only in-frame clones and leaves some out. The sample lists 40,000 to 50,000 clones; about 86% were seen once. Time point noted: peripheral blood 6 weeks after treatment start. The material sequenced was PBMCs, taken around atezolizumab (anti-PD-L1) treatment. J is TRBJ1-3 and V is TRBV28; 8 bases are a match to TRBD1. This clonotype was obtained from a man aged 55 to 70 with urothelial cancer. CDR3 nucleotides: TGTGCCAGCAGTTCCACAGTCGGGACAGGCCTTAACAATGGAAACACCATATATTTT. Its translation: CASSSTVGTGLNNGNTIYF. Looking up the rest from reference TRBV28 and TRBJ1-3 gives the full variable domain: DVKVTQSSRYLVKRTGEKVFLECVQDMDHENMFWYRQDPGLGLRLIYFSYDVKMKEKGDIPEGYSVSREKKERFSLILESASTNQTSMYLCASSSTVGTGLNNGNTIYFGEGSWLTVV.